What follows are 27 T cell receptor beta chains derived from one specimen sequenced in a study of cytomegalovirus exposure and HLA in healthy donors. The primer mix had 60 Vbeta and 13 Jbeta primers. Here immunoSEQ multiplex PCR was the method, and the copy in TCRdb shows in-frame clones only, minus some. The sample carries approximately 180,000 clones, roughly four fifths recorded once. The sample consisted of PBMCs. These TCRs come from a woman younger than 35 in good health and CMV-seronegative.

This chain uses TRBV6-5 with TRBJ2-3; D possibly corresponds to TRBD2 (6 bases). Germline CDR1 reads MNHEY; CDR2 reads SVGAGI. This CDR3 contains 14 residues. V was trimmed by 6 bases and J by 2 bases, leaving 12 bases between them. CDR3 nucleotides: TGTGCCAGCAGCTCGGGGGTGCCCACAGATACGCAGTATTTT. Protein product: CASSSGVPTDTQYF.

This clone appeared a single time. V usage is TRBV6-6 and J usage is TRBJ2-2; maybe TRBD2 (7 bases). V gave up 5 bases and J gave up 7 bases, with 14 bases separating them. The length of the CDR3 is 14 residues. Germline assignment: CDR1 MNHNY and CDR2 SVGAGI (reference sequence). The CDR3 DNA is TGTGCCAGCAGTGATAGGGGGGAGGGCGGGGAGCTGTTTTTT. Amino acids: CASSDRGEGGELFF.

V and J are TRBV18 and TRBJ2-7; 9 bases align to TRBD1. The V gene end was trimmed by 5 bases and the J gene end by 3 bases; junction bases not matched to a gene: 8. Germline assignment: CDR1 KGHSH and CDR2 LQKENI. CDR3 length: 15 amino acids. The CDR3 region has the DNA TGTGCCAGCTCAGCCCGGGACAGGGAGTTCTACGAGCAGTACTTC. Residues: CASSARDREFYEQYF.

The chain recombines TRBV6-1 with TRBJ2-3; 13 nucleotides line up with TRBD2. Trimming removed 6 bases from V and 4 bases from J; junction bases left unmatched: 4. The CDR3 is made up of 15 amino acids. Per the germline V gene, CDR1 is MNHNS and CDR2 is SASEGT. CDR3 DNA sequence: TGTGCCAGCAGGCGACTAGCGGGAGGCGCAGATACGCAGTATTTT. Translated: CASRRLAGGADTQYF.

The rearrangement joins TRBV5-6 to TRBJ2-7, with TRBD2 identical over 9 bases. The CDR3 contains 15 residues. V shed 4 bases and J 4 bases; nucleotides not matched to a gene: 9. Germline-derived CDR1 and CDR2 are SGHDT and YYEEEE. CDR3 region: CASSRYSGSVYEQYF. The CDR3 DNA reads as TGTGCCAGCAGCCGCTATAGCGGGAGCGTATACGAGCAGTACTTC.

This sequence joins TRBV7-2 and TRBJ1-2; perhaps TRBD1 as D (5 bases). Between the trimmed V and J ends, which lost 1 base and 8 bases, there was a span of 17 bases. CDR3 length equals 15 residues. Germline CDR1 is SGHTA and CDR2 is FQGNSA. In DNA form, the CDR3 reads TGTGCCAGCAGCTTAGTCCTTCAGGGAGGTCTGGGCTACACCTTC. Its protein is CASSLVLQGGLGYTF.

The rearrangement joins TRBV19 to TRBJ2-7; TRBD2 might be the D (6 bases). CDR1 is LNHDA and CDR2 is SQIVND in the germline V gene (reference sequence). The V gene lost 9 bases and the J gene lost 3 bases, with 12 bases spanning the gap. This CDR3 region has 12 residues. The CDR3 reads CARGTALYEQYV. In nucleotides, the CDR3 is TGTGCCAGGGGGACTGCGCTCTACGAGCAGTACGTC.

This clone was recorded only once. The chain employs TRBV9 and TRBJ2-3; a weak D match, TRBD2 (6 bases). Germline values: CDR1 SGDLS, CDR2 YYNGEE. The germline V and J ends were trimmed by 1 base and 5 bases, with 14 bases remaining between them. The CDR3 sequence is 15 residues long. The DNA of the CDR3 is TGTGCCAGCAGCGTACAAACGACTAGGGGAGATACGCAGTATTTT. As protein: CASSVQTTRGDTQYF.

The rearrangement links TRBV10-1 to TRBJ2-7, with D tentatively TRBD1 (5 bases). CDR3 size: 16 residues. Germline assignment: CDR1 WNHNN and CDR2 SYGVQD (reference sequence). V shed 1 base and J shed 1 base, with 14 bases lying between them. The DNA for the CDR3 is TGCGCCAGCAGTGAGTATCCACAGGCCGCATCCTACGAGCAGTACTTC. Amino acid sequence: CASSEYPQAASYEQYF.

The table lists this clone with a count of one. The chain joins TRBV7-2 to TRBJ2-5, with 7 bases matching TRBD2. The CDR3 extends over 13 amino acids. J was trimmed by 7 bases and V by 5 bases; bases with no gene match: 7. Germline assignment: CDR1 SGHTA and CDR2 FQGNSA. The CDR3 sequence: CASSMESGGTQYF. The CDR3 bases are TGTGCCAGCAGCATGGAGTCGGGGGGGACCCAGTACTTC.

This clone appeared a few times. The CDR3 is CASSFFDTNTEAFF. CDR3 bases: TGTGCCAGCAGCTTTTTTGACACGAACACTGAAGCTTTCTTT. The chain uses TRBV7-8 and TRBJ1-1; D unclear. V lost 3 bases and J 1 base, leaving 9 bases between the germline ends. The CDR3 sequence is 14 residues long. In germline, CDR1 is SGHVS, CDR2 FQNEAQ. The full variable domain, rest sourced from reference TRBV7-8 and TRBJ1-1, is GAGVSQSPRYKVAKRGQDVALRCDPISGHVSLFWYQQALGQGPEFLTYFQNEAQLDKSGLPSDRFFAERPEGSVSTLKIQRTQQEDSAVYLCASSFFDTNTEAFFGQGTRLTVV.

This sequence joins TRBV28 and TRBJ1-3; TRBD1 aligns across 8 bases. The CDR3 extends over 15 amino acids. With V trimmed by 6 bases and J by 3 bases, 7 bases remained unmatched. The germline CDR1 and CDR2 sequences are MDHEN and SYDVKM. CDR3 sequence reads: CASRSQGAYGNTIYF. The CDR3 nucleotides are TGTGCCAGCAGATCCCAGGGGGCGTATGGAAACACCATATATTTT.

The CDR3 DNA reads TGTGCCAGCAGTTTATGGGCAGGGAGGGTCGAGCAGTACTTC. Its translation is CASSLWAGRVEQYF. This chain connects TRBV28 to TRBJ2-7; 7 bases match TRBD2. V was clipped by 0 bases and J by 6 bases; unmatched bases: 5. Germline CDR1 is MDHEN and CDR2 is SYDVKM. CDR3 length equals 14 residues.

This sequence joins TRBV30 and TRBJ1-1; D is unclear. Germline lookup yields CDR1 GTSNPN and CDR2 SVGIG (reference sequence). V was pared by 0 bases and J by 11 bases, with 10 bases between. CDR3 length: 11 residues. The CDR3 DNA sequence: TGTGCCTGGAGTGTACGAGGTACGGCTTTCTTT. It translates to CAWSVRGTAFF.

This chain links TRBV13 with TRBJ2-7; 9 bases align to TRBD2. V dropped 2 bases and J dropped 5; count of bases not matched to a gene: 10. This CDR3 comprises 16 residues. CDR1 PRHDT and CDR2 FYEKMQ come from the germline V gene (reference sequence). The CDR3 is CASSLRMGSGRNEQYF. The CDR3 bases are TGTGCCAGCAGCTTACGGATGGGTAGCGGGAGAAACGAGCAGTACTTC.

This sequence joins TRBV30 and TRBJ2-5; D perhaps matches TRBD1 (6 bases). V gave up 0 bases and J gave up 4 bases, with 15 bases separating them. The CDR3 loop spans 15 amino acids. Per the germline V gene, CDR1 is GTSNPN and CDR2 is SVGIG (reference sequence). Here the CDR3 DNA reads TGTGCCTGGAGTGTCCCGGGGCCAGGGGTAGAGACCCAGTACTTC. Its translation is CAWSVPGPGVETQYF.

The chain uses TRBV5-4 and TRBJ2-5; D might be TRBD2 (5 bases). The CDR3 covers 13 residues. V was shortened by 0 bases and J by 4 bases, with 7 bases between the two germline ends. Germline-derived CDR1 and CDR2 are SGHNT and YYREEE (reference sequence). The CDR3 sequence is CASSLGGRETQYF. The CDR3 region has the DNA TGTGCCAGCAGCTTGGGTGGGAGAGAGACCCAGTACTTC.

The chain uses TRBV5-1 and TRBJ1-2; 8 nucleotides align to TRBD1. CDR1 is SGHRS and CDR2 is YFSETQ in the germline V gene. The CDR3 runs 17 residues. V shed 0 bases, J shed 0 bases, and the junction held 7 bases outside the gene matches. The CDR3, as DNA: TGCGCCAGCAGCTTGGAGTCTTCGGGACAGGCTAACTATGGCTACACCTTC. This encodes CASSLESSGQANYGYTF.

The chain is built from TRBV5-4 and TRBJ2-5; 7 bases fit TRBD2. From germline, CDR1 is SGHNT and CDR2 YYREEE (reference sequence). Trimming removed 4 bases from V and 4 bases from J; junction bases left unmatched: 7. The CDR3 runs to 14 residues. CDR3 region: CASSRWGGGETQYF. As DNA, the CDR3 is TGTGCCAGCAGCCGATGGGGGGGAGGAGAGACCCAGTACTTC.

CDR3 amino acids: CASSLSGGGGYTF. Written as DNA, the CDR3 is TGTGCCAGCAGTTTATCGGGGGGGGGTGGCTACACCTTC. The V and J genes are TRBV27 and TRBJ1-2; a possible D gene is TRBD1 (5 bases). The germline CDR1 and CDR2 sequences are MNHEY and SMNVEV (reference sequence). V lost 0 bases to trimming and J lost 7 bases, with 9 bases between them. The CDR3 length is 13 residues.

This clone showed up just once. The chain employs TRBV5-4 and TRBJ2-7; tentatively, D is TRBD1 (6 bases). Germline V gene lookup returns CDR1 SGHNT and CDR2 YYREEE (reference sequence). The CDR3 length is 14 residues. The germline V and J ends were trimmed by 0 bases and 2 bases, with 9 bases remaining between them. CDR3 nucleotides: TGTGCCAGCAGCTTGGAGGGGGATCCCTACGAGCAGTACGTC. It encodes CASSLEGDPYEQYV.

This sequence joins TRBV15 and TRBJ1-3, with D unclear. Germline lookup yields CDR1 LNHNV and CDR2 YYDKDF (reference sequence). The CDR3 runs to 15 residues. Deletions cut 3 bases from V and 3 bases from J, with 12 bases between. In DNA form, the CDR3 reads TGTGCCACCAGCAGCACCGGGGTGTTTGGAAACACCATATATTTT. Residues: CATSSTGVFGNTIYF.

This clone occurred a few times. The V gene is TRBV5-1, the J gene TRBJ1-1, with D possibly TRBD1 on 6 matching bases. This CDR3 spans 13 amino acids. Germline V gene sequence: CDR1 SGHRS, CDR2 YFSETQ. Trimming removed 5 bases from V and 5 bases from J, with 13 bases in between. The CDR3 is CASSRGATTEAFF. The CDR3 DNA reads TGCGCCAGCAGTCGGGGGGCTACAACTGAAGCTTTCTTT.

CDR3 region: CASSFQGAFGETQYF. The CDR3 DNA reads TGTGCCAGCAGCTTTCAGGGGGCGTTTGGAGAGACCCAGTACTTC. V and J are TRBV7-2 and TRBJ2-5; 8 positions agree with TRBD1. Unmatched junction bases numbered 7, after V lost 3 bases and J lost 4 bases. Germline CDR1 SGHTA, CDR2 FQGNSA. The CDR3 sequence is 15 residues long.

This clone was seen only once. The rearrangement uses TRBV4-1 and TRBJ2-7; the match to TRBD2 covers 7 bases. J was trimmed by 2 bases and V by 0 bases; bases with no gene match: 4. Germline loops: CDR1 MGHRA, CDR2 YSYEKL. The CDR3 has 15 residues. The CDR3 here is CASSQDVREAYEQYF. CDR3 nucleotides: TGCGCCAGCAGCCAAGATGTACGGGAGGCCTACGAGCAGTACTTC.

This clone was seen only a few times. The chain carries TRBV4-3 and TRBJ2-1; possibly TRBD2 for D (6 bases). The V and J ends lost 1 base and 4 bases respectively, with 11 bases between them. CDR1 LGHNA and CDR2 YSLEER come from the germline V gene. The CDR3 contains 15 residues. The CDR3 sequence: CASSQGGGTYNEQFF. In nucleotides, the CDR3 is TGCGCCAGCAGCCAAGGGGGCGGGACTTACAATGAGCAGTTCTTC.

The rearrangement links TRBV11-2 to TRBJ1-3; 10 positions match TRBD1. V shed 5 bases and J 3 bases; nucleotides not matched to a gene: 13. The germline V gene has CDR1 SGHAT and CDR2 FQNNGV. The CDR3 loop spans 18 amino acids. The CDR3 loop is CASSPSDRGNLFGNTIYF. In DNA, the CDR3 is TGTGCCAGCAGCCCGTCGGACAGGGGGAACCTCTTTGGAAACACCATATATTTT. The full variable domain, with the rest looked up from reference TRBV11-2 and TRBJ1-3, is EAGVAQSPRYKIIEKRQSVAFWCNPISGHATLYWYQQILGQGPKLLIQFQNNGVVDDSQLPKDRFSAERLKGVDSTLKIQPAKLEDSAVYLCASSPSDRGNLFGNTIYFGEGSWLTVV.